Shown below are 16 T cell receptor beta chains from a single sample sequenced in a study of Ad26.COV2.S vaccination and SARS-CoV-2 variants. Produced via immunoSEQ multiplex PCR; TCRdb's table is partial and in-frame only. The sample yields about 320,000 clones, about 82% seen once. Treatment here: 15 to 20 received Ad26.COV2.S at low or high dose, single or two shots; about 5 received placebo; per-sample allocation not given. Each sample was drawn 63 days after the first injection (of vaccine or placebo). The sample in question was peripheral blood, obtained in a trial of Ad26.COV2.S vaccine versus placebo. All receptors derive from a person aged 18-60 years who received the Ad26.COV2.S COVID-19 vaccine or a placebo.

V usage is TRBV5-1 and J usage is TRBJ2-5, with TRBD1 identical over 7 bases. The V and J ends lost 6 bases and 4 bases, in that order; junction bases with no gene match: 9. The germline V gene encodes CDR1 SGHRS and CDR2 YFSETQ. CDR3 length equals 14 residues. This chain's CDR3 is CASTDSTGAETQYF. CDR3 bases: TGCGCCAGCACCGATTCCACAGGGGCAGAGACCCAGTACTTC.

The V and J genes are TRBV2 and TRBJ2-3, with 7 bases lining up with TRBD2. The CDR3 is 15 residues long. The ends lost 3 bases at V and 0 bases at J; junction bases unmatched: 3. Germline values: CDR1 SNHLY, CDR2 FYNNEI. CDR3 sequence reads: CASSDQRGSTDTQYF. CDR3 nucleotide sequence: TGTGCCAGCAGTGACCAGCGGGGTAGCACAGATACGCAGTATTTT.

This chain joins TRBV2 and TRBJ1-1, with D unresolved. Germline V gives CDR1 SNHLY, CDR2 FYNNEI. The CDR3 runs 13 residues. V gave up 8 bases and J gave up 0 bases, with 10 bases separating them. CDR3 coding DNA: TGTGCCAGCCTAGGAGAAATGAACACTGAAGCTTTCTTT. It translates to CASLGEMNTEAFF.

The gene calls are TRBV6-5 and TRBJ1-2; weak D call: TRBD1 (6 bases). Germline-derived CDR1 and CDR2 are MNHEY and SVGAGI. Between the trimmed V and J ends, which lost 3 bases and 4 bases, there was a span of 15 bases. The CDR3 extends over 15 amino acids. The CDR3 nucleotides are TGTGCCAGCAGTTATTCGGAGGGGGAATTCTATGGCTACACCTTC. Translation gives CASSYSEGEFYGYTF.

V gene TRBV5-1 combines with J gene TRBJ2-1, with D unclear. The CDR3 sequence is 13 residues long. Per germline, CDR1 SGHRS and CDR2 YFSETQ. V gave up 1 base and J gave up 7 bases, with 9 bases separating them. The CDR3, as DNA: TGCGCCAGCAGCTTGTTAGTGGGGAATGAGCAGTTCTTC. Its protein product is CASSLLVGNEQFF. Looking up the rest from reference TRBV5-1 and TRBJ2-1 gives the full variable domain: KAGVTQTPRYLIKTRGQQVTLSCSPISGHRSVSWYQQTPGQGLQFLFEYFSETQRNKGNFPGRFSGRQFSNSRSEMNVSTLELGDSALYLCASSLLVGNEQFFGPGTRLTVL.

This clone was recorded a few times. The chain carries TRBV5-4 and TRBJ2-7; maybe TRBD1 (5 bases). Trimming left V 0 bases short and J 7 bases short, with 14 bases between. Germline CDR1 SGHNT, CDR2 YYREEE (reference sequence). CDR3 length equals 14 residues. CDR3 in DNA: TGTGCCAGCAGCTTGGGGGGCGACGTTAGTGAGCAGTACTTC. It yields the protein CASSLGGDVSEQYF.

This chain joins TRBV4-1 and TRBJ1-1; D might be TRBD1 (5 bases). Germline V gives CDR1 MGHRA, CDR2 YSYEKL. Trimming cost V 7 bases and J 3 bases, with 24 bases left between them. The CDR3 is 17 amino acids. CDR3 bases: TGCGCCAGCACTCAATCTAGGGGACTAAGTGGGGACACTGAAGCTTTCTTT. As protein: CASTQSRGLSGDTEAFF.

The CDR3 reads CASSRGGSETQYF. CDR3 nucleotide sequence: TGCGCCAGCAGCAGGGGGGGTTCGGAGACCCAGTACTTC. This chain links TRBV4-3 with TRBJ2-5; D is perhaps TRBD2 (7 bases). CDR3 length: 13 amino acids. The germline V gene has CDR1 LGHNA and CDR2 YSLEER. V was shortened by 5 bases and J by 5 bases, with 12 bases between the two germline ends.

The chain recombines TRBV6-6 with TRBJ1-1; perhaps TRBD1 as D (5 bases). The V gene lost 8 bases and the J gene lost 4 bases, with 14 bases spanning the gap. CDR3 size: 13 residues. Germline CDR1 MNHNY, CDR2 SVGAGI (reference sequence). The CDR3 coding sequence is TGTGCCAGCTCTCCCGGGGGGGGCACTGAAGCTTTCTTT. Translating gives CASSPGGGTEAFF.

The chain has TRBV7-9 and TRBJ1-1, with a tentative D call TRBD1 (5 bases). CDR3 size: 15 residues. The V end lost 7 bases, the J end lost 3 bases, and 18 bases lay between the germline ends. Germline loops: CDR1 SEHNR, CDR2 FQNEAQ (reference sequence). CDR3 DNA: TGTGCCAGCAACAACTGGGGGGATTCGGACACTGAAGCTTTCTTT. Translation: CASNNWGDSDTEAFF.

The chain carries TRBV5-1 and TRBJ1-4, with D possibly matching TRBD1 (6 bases). V was trimmed by 0 bases and J by 8 bases, leaving 17 bases between them. CDR1 and CDR2 from the germline V gene are SGHRS and YFSETQ. The CDR3 runs 16 residues. As DNA, the CDR3 is TGCGCCAGCAGCTTGGATATACCGGTAGGGGGGGAAAAACTGTTTTTT. It is translated as CASSLDIPVGGEKLFF.

On this clone itself: The junction differs from germline at one of its ends, possibly a read error. The chain employs TRBV23-1 and TRBJ2-3; possibly TRBD1 for D (6 bases). TRBV23-1 is an open reading frame, and its role is uncertain. The CDR3 contains 11 residues. This CDR3 is CASSQEDSRGF. As DNA, the CDR3 is TGCGCCAGCAGTCAAGAGGACAGCAGGGGTTTT.

The rearrangement joins TRBV18 to TRBJ1-4, with D perhaps matching TRBD1 (5 bases). V lost 6 bases, J lost 11 bases, and 22 bases lay in between. CDR3 size: 15 residues. Germline CDR1 and CDR2: KGHSH and LQKENI. The CDR3 region is CASSPTGTAQWKLFF. The DNA of the CDR3 is TGTGCCAGCTCCCCCACCGGGACCGCCCAGTGGAAACTGTTTTTT.

This clone was counted a single time. This sequence joins TRBV10-1 and TRBJ2-5; a possible D gene is TRBD1 (5 bases). Trimming left V 2 bases short and J 2 bases short, with 12 bases between. The CDR3 length is 15 residues. CDR1 is WNHNN and CDR2 is SYGVQD in the germline V gene (reference sequence). CDR3 bases: TGCGCCAGCAGTGAGGGGCCAGGGCGGCAAGAGACCCAGTACTTC. Translated, it gives CASSEGPGRQETQYF.

This clone occurred once. The genes are TRBV7-9 and TRBJ1-4; a weak D match, TRBD1 (5 bases). The germline V and J ends were trimmed by 5 bases and 8 bases, with 18 bases remaining between them. This CDR3 has 15 residues. Germline CDR1 SEHNR, CDR2 FQNEAQ (reference sequence). CDR3 sequence reads: CASSAYGGSDEKLFF. CDR3 coding DNA: TGTGCCAGCAGCGCCTACGGGGGGTCCGACGAAAAACTGTTTTTT. The complete variable domain, with remaining parts taken from reference TRBV7-9 and TRBJ1-4, reads DTGVSQNPRHKITKRGQNVTFRCDPISEHNRLYWYRQTLGQGPEFLTYFQNEAQLEKSRLLSDRFSAERPKGSFSTLEIQRTEQGDSAMYLCASSAYGGSDEKLFFGSGTQLSVL.

The chain uses TRBV7-9 and TRBJ1-1; D not resolved. The CDR3 covers 16 residues. V was pared by 2 bases and J by 1 base, with 14 bases between. Germline V gives CDR1 SEHNR, CDR2 FQNEAQ (reference sequence). CDR3 in amino acids: CASSLSSSGGNTEAFF. The CDR3 region has the DNA TGTGCCAGCAGCTTATCTTCGAGTGGAGGGAACACTGAAGCTTTCTTT.